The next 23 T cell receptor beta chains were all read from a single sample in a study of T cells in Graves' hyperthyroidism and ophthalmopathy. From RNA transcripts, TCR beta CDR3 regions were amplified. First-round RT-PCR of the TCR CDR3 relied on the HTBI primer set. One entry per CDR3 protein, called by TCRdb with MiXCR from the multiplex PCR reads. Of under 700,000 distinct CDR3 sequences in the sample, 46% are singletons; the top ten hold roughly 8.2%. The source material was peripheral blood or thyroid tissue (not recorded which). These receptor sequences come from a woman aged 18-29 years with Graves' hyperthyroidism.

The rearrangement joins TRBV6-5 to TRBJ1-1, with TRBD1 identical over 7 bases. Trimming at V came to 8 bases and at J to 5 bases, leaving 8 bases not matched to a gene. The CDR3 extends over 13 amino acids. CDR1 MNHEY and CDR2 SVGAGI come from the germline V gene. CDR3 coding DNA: TGTGCCAGCGACCGGACAGGTGGGACTGAAGCTTTCTTT. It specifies CASDRTGGTEAFF.

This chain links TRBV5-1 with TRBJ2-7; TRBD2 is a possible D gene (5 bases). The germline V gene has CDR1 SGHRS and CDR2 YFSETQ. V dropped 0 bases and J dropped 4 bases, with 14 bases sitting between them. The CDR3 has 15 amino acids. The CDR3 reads CASSLAISGRYEQYF. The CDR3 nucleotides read TGCGCCAGCAGCTTGGCCATCAGCGGCCGGTACGAGCAGTACTTC.

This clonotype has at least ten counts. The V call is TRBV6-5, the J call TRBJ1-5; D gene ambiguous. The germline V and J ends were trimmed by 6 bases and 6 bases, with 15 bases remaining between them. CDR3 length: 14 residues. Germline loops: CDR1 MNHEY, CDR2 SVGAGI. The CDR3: CASSTREGGQPQHF. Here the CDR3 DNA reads TGTGCCAGCAGCACTAGGGAGGGCGGTCAGCCCCAGCATTTT.

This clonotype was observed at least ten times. CDR3 sequence reads: CASRSDTNQPQHF. The CDR3 DNA follows: TGTGCCAGCCGTAGTGACACCAATCAGCCCCAGCATTTT. The chain recombines TRBV2 with TRBJ1-5, with D unclear. With 8 bases removed from V and 3 bases from J, the gap between germline ends came to 11 bases. The germline CDR1 and CDR2 sequences are SNHLY and FYNNEI. The CDR3 contains 13 residues.

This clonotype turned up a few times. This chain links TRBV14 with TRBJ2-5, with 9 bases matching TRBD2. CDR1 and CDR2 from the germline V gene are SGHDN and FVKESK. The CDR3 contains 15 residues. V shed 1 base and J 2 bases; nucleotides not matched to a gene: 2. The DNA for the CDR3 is TGTGCCAGCAGCCAAGCTAGCGGGGATCAAGAGACCCAGTACTTC. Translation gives CASSQASGDQETQYF.

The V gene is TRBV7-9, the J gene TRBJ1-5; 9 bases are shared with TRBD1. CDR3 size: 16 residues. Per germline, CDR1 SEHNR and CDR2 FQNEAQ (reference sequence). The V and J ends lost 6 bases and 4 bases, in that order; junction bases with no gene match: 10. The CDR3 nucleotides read TGTGCCAGCAGTGCCTCCGGGACAGGGAAGAATCAGCCCCAGCATTTT. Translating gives CASSASGTGKNQPQHF.

The CDR3 DNA is TGTGCCAGCAGCGTAGAGAGGGAGGCTCAGCCCCAGCATTTT. Protein product: CASSVEREAQPQHF. V is TRBV9 and J is TRBJ1-5; D is unclear. Germline V gene sequence: CDR1 SGDLS, CDR2 YYNGEE. V lost 0 bases and J lost 6, with 10 bases in between. The CDR3 covers 14 residues.

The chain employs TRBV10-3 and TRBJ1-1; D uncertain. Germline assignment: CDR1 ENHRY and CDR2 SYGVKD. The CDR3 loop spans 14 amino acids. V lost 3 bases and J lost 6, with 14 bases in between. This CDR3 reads CAISDVGPYPEAFF. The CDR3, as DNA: TGTGCCATCAGTGATGTAGGACCCTACCCTGAAGCTTTCTTT.

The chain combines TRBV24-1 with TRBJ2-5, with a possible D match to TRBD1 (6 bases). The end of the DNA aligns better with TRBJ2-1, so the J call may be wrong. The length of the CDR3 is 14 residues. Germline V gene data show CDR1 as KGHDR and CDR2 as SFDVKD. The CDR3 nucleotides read TGTGCCACCAGTGATACGGGACAATACAATGAGCAGTTCTTC. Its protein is CATSDTGQYNEQFF.

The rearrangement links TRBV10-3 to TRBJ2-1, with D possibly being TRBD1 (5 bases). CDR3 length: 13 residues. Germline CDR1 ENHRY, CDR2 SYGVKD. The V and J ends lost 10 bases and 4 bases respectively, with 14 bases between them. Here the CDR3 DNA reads TGTGCCAGCACCGACGACAGTTACAATGAGCAGTTCTTC. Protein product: CASTDDSYNEQFF.

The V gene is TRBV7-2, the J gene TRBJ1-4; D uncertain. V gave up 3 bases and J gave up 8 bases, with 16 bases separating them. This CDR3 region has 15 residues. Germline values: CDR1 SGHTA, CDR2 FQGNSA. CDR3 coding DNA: TGTGCCAGCAGCTTGGCGGGTCAGAGGGAAGAAAAACTGTTTTTT. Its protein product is CASSLAGQREEKLFF.

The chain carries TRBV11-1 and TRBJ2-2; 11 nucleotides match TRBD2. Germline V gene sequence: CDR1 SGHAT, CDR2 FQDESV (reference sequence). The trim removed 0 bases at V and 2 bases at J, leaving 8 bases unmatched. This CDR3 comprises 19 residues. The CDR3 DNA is TGTGCCAGCAGCTTAGCGGCGGGGACTAGCGGTGTTAACACCGGGGAGCTGTTTTTT. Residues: CASSLAAGTSGVNTGELFF.

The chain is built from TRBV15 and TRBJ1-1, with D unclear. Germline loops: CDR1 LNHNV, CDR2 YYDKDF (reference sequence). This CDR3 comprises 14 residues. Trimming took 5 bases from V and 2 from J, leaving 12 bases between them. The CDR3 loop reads CATSRTDSNTEAFF. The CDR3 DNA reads TGTGCCACCAGCCGTACAGATTCCAACACTGAAGCTTTCTTT.

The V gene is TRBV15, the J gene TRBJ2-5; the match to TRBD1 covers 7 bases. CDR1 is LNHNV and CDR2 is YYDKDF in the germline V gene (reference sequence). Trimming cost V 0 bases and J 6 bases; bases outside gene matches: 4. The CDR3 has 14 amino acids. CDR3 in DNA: TGTGCCACCAGCAGAGACAGGGGGTGGCAGACCCAGTACTTC. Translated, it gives CATSRDRGWQTQYF.

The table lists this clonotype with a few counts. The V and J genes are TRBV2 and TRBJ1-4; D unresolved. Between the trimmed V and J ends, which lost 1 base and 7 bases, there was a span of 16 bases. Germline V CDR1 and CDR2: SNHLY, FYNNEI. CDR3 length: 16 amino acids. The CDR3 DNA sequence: TGTGCCAGCAGTGAAGTCTTTGGGATTTTAGGTGAAAAACTGTTTTTT. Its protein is CASSEVFGILGEKLFF. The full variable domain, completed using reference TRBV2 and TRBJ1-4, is EPEVTQTPSHQVTQMGQEVILRCVPISNHLYFYWYRQILGQKVEFLVSFYNNEISEKSEIFDDQFSVERPDGSNFTLKIRSTKLEDSAMYFCASSEVFGILGEKLFFGSGTQLSVL.

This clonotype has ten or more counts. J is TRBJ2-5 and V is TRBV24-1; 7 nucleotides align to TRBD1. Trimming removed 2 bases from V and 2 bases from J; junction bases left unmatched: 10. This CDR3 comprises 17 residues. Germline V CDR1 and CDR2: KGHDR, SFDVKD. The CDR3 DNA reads TGTGCCACCAGTGATTCAGGGAGAGGGGGCATTCAAGAGACCCAGTACTTC. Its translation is CATSDSGRGGIQETQYF.

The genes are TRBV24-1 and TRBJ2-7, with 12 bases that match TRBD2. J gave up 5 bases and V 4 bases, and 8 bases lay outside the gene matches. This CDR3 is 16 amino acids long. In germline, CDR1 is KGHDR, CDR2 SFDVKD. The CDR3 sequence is CATSDPSGRAGHEQYF. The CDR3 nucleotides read TGTGCCACCAGTGACCCTAGCGGGAGGGCCGGACACGAGCAGTACTTC.

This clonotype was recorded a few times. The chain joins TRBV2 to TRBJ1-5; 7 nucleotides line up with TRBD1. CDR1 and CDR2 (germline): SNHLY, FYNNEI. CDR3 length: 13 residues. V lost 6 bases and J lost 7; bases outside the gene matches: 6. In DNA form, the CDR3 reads TGTGCCAGCAGGCGGACAGGTGGCCAGCCCCAGCATTTT. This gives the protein CASRRTGGQPQHF.

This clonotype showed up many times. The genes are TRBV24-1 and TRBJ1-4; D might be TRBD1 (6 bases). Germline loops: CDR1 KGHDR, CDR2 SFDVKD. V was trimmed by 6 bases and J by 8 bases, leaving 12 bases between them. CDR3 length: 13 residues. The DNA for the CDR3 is TGTGCCACCAGTCCAGGGGTTGGAGAAAAACTGTTTTTT. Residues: CATSPGVGEKLFF.

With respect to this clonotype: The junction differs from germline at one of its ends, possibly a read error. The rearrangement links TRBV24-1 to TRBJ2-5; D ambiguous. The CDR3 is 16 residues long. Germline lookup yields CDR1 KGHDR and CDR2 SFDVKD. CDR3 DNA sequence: TGTGCCAGCAGTTCAAATTGGGTCACTCCGGGAGAGACCCAGTACTTC. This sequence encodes CASSSNWVTPGETQYF.

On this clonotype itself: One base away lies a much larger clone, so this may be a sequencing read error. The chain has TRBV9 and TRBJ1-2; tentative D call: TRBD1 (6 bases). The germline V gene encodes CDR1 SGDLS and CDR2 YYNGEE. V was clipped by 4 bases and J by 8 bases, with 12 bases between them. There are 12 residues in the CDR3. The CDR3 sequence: CASSTGTSGYTF. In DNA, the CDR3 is TGTGCCAGCAGCACAGGGACAAGCGGCTACACCTTC.

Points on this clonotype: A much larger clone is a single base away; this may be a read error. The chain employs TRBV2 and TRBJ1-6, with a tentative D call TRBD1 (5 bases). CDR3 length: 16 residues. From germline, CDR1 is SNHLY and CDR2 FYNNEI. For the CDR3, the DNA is TGTGCCCGCAGTGACCAGGGAAGCTCCTATAATTCACCCCTCCACTTT. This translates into CARSDQGSSYNSPLHF.

The CDR3 bases are TGTGCCAGCAGTGAACCCGGAGCGAACACCGGGGAGCTGTTTTTT. Residues: CASSEPGANTGELFF. The chain uses TRBV25-1 and TRBJ2-2; D not certain. Germline V gene data show CDR1 as MGHDK and CDR2 as SYGVNS. V was shortened by 2 bases and J by 0 bases, with 7 bases between the two germline ends. This CDR3 contains 15 residues.